Listed below are T cell receptor beta chains from one sample, sequenced in a study of OX40 agonist ivuxolimab in advanced cancers. The protocol was immunoSEQ multiplex PCR, while the TCRdb copy is restricted to in-frame clones and leaves out a portion. The repertoire includes 60,000 to 65,000 clones, roughly 85% of them detected once, and 2.5% to 3.5% sits in the top ten. The sequenced sample was CD4+ or CD8+ T cells sorted from blood, obtained in a trial of the OX40 agonist ivuxolimab. The origin of the receptors is an adult with an advanced solid tumor such as melanoma, head and neck, liver or kidney cancer. The CDR3 runs from the conserved cysteine through the conserved F or W. The order of the fields is V gene, J gene, CDR3 length, D gene, clone size, CDR3 DNA, CDR3 protein. A D gene is named only where the DNA matches it firmly. Where a row states a size, it is once, few, many or the class of an expanded clone; other rows omit it.

V gene: TRBV6-5
J gene: TRBJ1-1
CDR3 length: 14
D gene: .
clone size: .
CDR3 DNA: TGTGCCAGCAGTTACGCCGGGAGAAACACTGAAGCTTTCTTT
CDR3 protein: CASSYAGRNTEAFF

V gene: TRBV6-1
J gene: TRBJ1-2
CDR3 length: 12
D gene: .
clone size: .
CDR3 DNA: TGTGCCAGCACCCCGACGGAATATGGCTACACCTTC
CDR3 protein: CASTPTEYGYTF

V gene: TRBV5-1
J gene: TRBJ2-3
CDR3 length: 16
D gene: .
clone size: .
CDR3 DNA: TGCGCCAGCAGCCCTTACAATGACAGGAGCACAGATACGCAGTATTTT
CDR3 protein: CASSPYNDRSTDTQYF

V gene: TRBV15
J gene: TRBJ1-3
CDR3 length: 15
D gene: TRBD1
clone size: .
CDR3 DNA: TGTGCCACCAGCAGAGCAACAGGGGCAGGAAACACCATATATTTT
CDR3 protein: CATSRATGAGNTIYF

V gene: TRBV13
J gene: TRBJ2-1
CDR3 length: 12
D gene: TRBD1
clone size: .
CDR3 DNA: TGTGCCAGCAGCTTAGATAGGGACAGGCAGTTCTTC
CDR3 protein: CASSLDRDRQFF

V gene: TRBV19
J gene: TRBJ2-1
CDR3 length: 15
D gene: TRBD2
clone size: once
CDR3 DNA: TGTGCCAGTAGGTTTAGCGGGATGAACTACAATGAGCAGTTCTTC
CDR3 protein: CASRFSGMNYNEQFF

V gene: TRBV19
J gene: TRBJ2-7
CDR3 length: 15
D gene: TRBD1
clone size: .
CDR3 DNA: TGTGCCAGTAGGGGCCCGGGACAGGGGGTCTACGAGCAGTACTTC
CDR3 protein: CASRGPGQGVYEQYF

V gene: TRBV30
J gene: TRBJ1-5
CDR3 length: 17
D gene: .
clone size: once
CDR3 DNA: TGTGCCTGGAGTGTGGGAGGAAGGTGGCGGAGCAATCAGCCCCAGCATTTT
CDR3 protein: CAWSVGGRWRSNQPQHF

V gene: TRBV6-1
J gene: TRBJ1-2
CDR3 length: 14
D gene: TRBD1
clone size: .
CDR3 DNA: TGTGCCAGCAGTCAACAGACAGGGGGCAGGGGCTACACCTTC
CDR3 protein: CASSQQTGGRGYTF

V gene: TRBV2
J gene: TRBJ2-7
CDR3 length: 12
D gene: .
clone size: .
CDR3 DNA: TGTGCCAGCAGTGGGGCCCTTGAGGGGCAGTACTTC
CDR3 protein: CASSGALEGQYF

V gene: TRBV5-1
J gene: TRBJ1-2
CDR3 length: 14
D gene: .
clone size: .
CDR3 DNA: TGCGCCAGCAGCTTCGCCGGCTTGGGGGGTGGCTACACCTTC
CDR3 protein: CASSFAGLGGGYTF

V gene: TRBV19
J gene: TRBJ2-5
CDR3 length: 15
D gene: TRBD1
clone size: once
CDR3 DNA: TGTGCCAGCACCTCGGGACAGGGGGGACAAGAGACCCAGTACTTC
CDR3 protein: CASTSGQGGQETQYF

V gene: TRBV6-6
J gene: TRBJ2-7
CDR3 length: 14
D gene: .
clone size: .
CDR3 DNA: TGTGCCAGCAGGACCTCACAGGGTTCCTACGAGCAGTACTTC
CDR3 protein: CASRTSQGSYEQYF

V gene: TRBV10-3
J gene: TRBJ1-5
CDR3 length: 14
D gene: TRBD1
clone size: few
CDR3 DNA: TGTGCCACTCAGGGGGCGAGGGGCAATCAGCCCCAGCATTTT
CDR3 protein: CATQGARGNQPQHF

V gene: TRBV25-1
J gene: TRBJ2-5
CDR3 length: 14
D gene: .
clone size: .
CDR3 DNA: TGTGCCAGCAGTGAGAGGGGCTATCAAGAGACCCAGTACTTC
CDR3 protein: CASSERGYQETQYF

V gene: TRBV7-2
J gene: TRBJ2-1
CDR3 length: 19
D gene: TRBD2
clone size: .
CDR3 DNA: TGTGCCAGCAGCTCACCGGGACTAGCGGCCCGGAGCTCCTACAATGAGCAGTTCTTC
CDR3 protein: CASSSPGLAARSSYNEQFF

V gene: TRBV18
J gene: TRBJ2-7
CDR3 length: 15
D gene: .
clone size: .
CDR3 DNA: TGTGCCAGCTCACCGTCCCGGACCAACTCCTACGAGCAGTACTTC
CDR3 protein: CASSPSRTNSYEQYF

V gene: TRBV4-2
J gene: TRBJ2-2
CDR3 length: 16
D gene: .
clone size: once
CDR3 DNA: TGTGCCAGCAGCCAAGCCATAGCGATAGATGTCGGGGAGCTGTTTTTT
CDR3 protein: CASSQAIAIDVGELFF